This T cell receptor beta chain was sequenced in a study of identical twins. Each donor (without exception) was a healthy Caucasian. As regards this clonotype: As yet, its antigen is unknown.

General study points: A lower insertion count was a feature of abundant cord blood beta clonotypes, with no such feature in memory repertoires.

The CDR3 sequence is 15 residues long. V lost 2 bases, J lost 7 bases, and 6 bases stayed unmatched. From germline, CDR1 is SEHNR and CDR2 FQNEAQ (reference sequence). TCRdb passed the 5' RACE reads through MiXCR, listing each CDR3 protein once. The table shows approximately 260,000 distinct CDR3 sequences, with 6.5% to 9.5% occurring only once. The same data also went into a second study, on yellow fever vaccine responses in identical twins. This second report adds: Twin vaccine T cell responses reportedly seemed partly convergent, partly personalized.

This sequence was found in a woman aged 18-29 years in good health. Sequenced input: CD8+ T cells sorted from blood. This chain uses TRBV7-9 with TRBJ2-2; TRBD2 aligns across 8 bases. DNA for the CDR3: TGTGCCAGCAGCTTAACGGGACTAGTGGTCGGGGAGCTGTTTTTT. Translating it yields CASSLTGLVVGELFF.